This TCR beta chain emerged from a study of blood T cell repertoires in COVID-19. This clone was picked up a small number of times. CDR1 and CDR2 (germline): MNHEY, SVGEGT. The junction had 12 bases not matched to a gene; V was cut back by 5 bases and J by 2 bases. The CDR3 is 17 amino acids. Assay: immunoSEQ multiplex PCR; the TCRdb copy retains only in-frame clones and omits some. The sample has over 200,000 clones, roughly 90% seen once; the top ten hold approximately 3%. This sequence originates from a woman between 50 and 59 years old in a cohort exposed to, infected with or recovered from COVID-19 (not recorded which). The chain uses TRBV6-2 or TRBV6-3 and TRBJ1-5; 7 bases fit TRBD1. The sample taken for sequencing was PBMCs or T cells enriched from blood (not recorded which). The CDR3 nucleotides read TGTGCCAGCAGTGCCCGTGACAGGGTCGATGGCAATCAGCCCCAGCATTTT. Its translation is CASSARDRVDGNQPQHF.